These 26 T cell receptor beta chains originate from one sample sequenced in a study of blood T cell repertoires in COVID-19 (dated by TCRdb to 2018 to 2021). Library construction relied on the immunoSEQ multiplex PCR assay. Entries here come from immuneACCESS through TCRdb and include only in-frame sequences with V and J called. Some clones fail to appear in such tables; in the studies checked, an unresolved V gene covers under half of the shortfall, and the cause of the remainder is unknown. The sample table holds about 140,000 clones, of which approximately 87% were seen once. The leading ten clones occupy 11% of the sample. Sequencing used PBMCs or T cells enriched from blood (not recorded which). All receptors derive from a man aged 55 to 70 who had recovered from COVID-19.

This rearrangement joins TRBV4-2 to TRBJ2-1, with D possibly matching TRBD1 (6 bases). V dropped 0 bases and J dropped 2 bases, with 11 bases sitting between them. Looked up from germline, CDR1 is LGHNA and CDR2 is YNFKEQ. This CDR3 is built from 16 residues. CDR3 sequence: CASSQEGHNTYNEQFF. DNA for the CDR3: TGTGCCAGCAGCCAAGAGGGACACAATACCTACAATGAGCAGTTCTTC.

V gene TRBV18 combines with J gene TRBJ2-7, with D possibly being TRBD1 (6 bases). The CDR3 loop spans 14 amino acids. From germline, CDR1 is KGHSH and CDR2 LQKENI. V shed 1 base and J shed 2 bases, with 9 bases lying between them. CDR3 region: CASSPREGAYEQYF. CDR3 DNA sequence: TGTGCCAGCTCACCACGTGAGGGGGCCTACGAGCAGTACTTC.

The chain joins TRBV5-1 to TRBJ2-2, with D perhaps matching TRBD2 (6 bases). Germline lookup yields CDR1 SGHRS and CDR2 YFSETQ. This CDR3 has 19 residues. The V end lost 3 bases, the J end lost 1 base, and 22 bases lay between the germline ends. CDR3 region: CASSSVPFGARGNTGELFF. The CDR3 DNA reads TGCGCCAGCAGCTCTGTCCCTTTTGGGGCGCGGGGGAACACCGGGGAGCTGTTTTTT.

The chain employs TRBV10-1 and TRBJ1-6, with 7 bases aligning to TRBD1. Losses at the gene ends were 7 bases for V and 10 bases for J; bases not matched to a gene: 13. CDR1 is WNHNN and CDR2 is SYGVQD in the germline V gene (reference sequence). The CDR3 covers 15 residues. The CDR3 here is CASTEGPTGVSPLHF. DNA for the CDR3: TGCGCCAGCACCGAGGGCCCCACAGGGGTATCACCCCTCCACTTT.

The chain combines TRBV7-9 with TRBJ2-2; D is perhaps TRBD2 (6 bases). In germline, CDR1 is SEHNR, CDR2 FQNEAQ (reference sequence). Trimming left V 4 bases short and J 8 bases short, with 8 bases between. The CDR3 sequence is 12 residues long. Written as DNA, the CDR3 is TGTGCCAGCAGCTACGGGACTGGGGAGCTGTTTTTT. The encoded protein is CASSYGTGELFF.

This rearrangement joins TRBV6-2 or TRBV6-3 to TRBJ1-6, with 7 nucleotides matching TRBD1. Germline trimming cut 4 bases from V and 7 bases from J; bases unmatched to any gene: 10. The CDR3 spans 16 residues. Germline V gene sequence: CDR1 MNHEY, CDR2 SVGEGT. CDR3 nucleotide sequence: TGTGCCAGCAGTTTTTCCGGGACAGAAGAAAATTCACCCCTCCACTTT. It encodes CASSFSGTEENSPLHF.

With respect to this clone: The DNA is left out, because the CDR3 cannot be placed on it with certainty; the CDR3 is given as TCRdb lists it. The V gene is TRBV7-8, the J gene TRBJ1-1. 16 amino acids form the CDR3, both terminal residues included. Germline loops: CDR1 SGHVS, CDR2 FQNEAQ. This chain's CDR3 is CASSPLRAGLRGEAFF.

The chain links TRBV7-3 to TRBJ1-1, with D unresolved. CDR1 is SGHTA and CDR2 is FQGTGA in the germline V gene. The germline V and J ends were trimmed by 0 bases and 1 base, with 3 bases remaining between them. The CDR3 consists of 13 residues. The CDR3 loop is CASSLTRNTEAFF. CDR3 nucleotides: TGTGCCAGCAGCTTAACCAGGAACACTGAAGCTTTCTTT.

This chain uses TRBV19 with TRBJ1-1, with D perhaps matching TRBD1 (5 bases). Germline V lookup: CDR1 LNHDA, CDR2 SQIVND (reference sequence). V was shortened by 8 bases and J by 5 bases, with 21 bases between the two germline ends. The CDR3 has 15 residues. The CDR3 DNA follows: TGTGCCAGTTCCCGGGGGGAGGGGCGGAGGACTGAAGCTTTCTTT. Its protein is CASSRGEGRRTEAFF.

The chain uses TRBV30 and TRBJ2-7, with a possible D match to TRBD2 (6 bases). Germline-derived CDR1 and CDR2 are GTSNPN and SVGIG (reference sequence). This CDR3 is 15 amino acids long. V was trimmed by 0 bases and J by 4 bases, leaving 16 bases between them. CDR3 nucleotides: TGTGCCTGGAGTGTAGGCTCTGAAGGGAGGTACGAGCAGTACTTC. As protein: CAWSVGSEGRYEQYF.

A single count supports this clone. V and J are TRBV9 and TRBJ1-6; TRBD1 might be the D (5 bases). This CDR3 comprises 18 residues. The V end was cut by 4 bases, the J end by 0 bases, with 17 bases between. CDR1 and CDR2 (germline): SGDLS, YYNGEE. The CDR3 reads CASSHGQSRSSYNSPLHF. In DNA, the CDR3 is TGTGCCAGCAGCCACGGACAATCGCGTAGCTCCTATAATTCACCCCTCCACTTT.

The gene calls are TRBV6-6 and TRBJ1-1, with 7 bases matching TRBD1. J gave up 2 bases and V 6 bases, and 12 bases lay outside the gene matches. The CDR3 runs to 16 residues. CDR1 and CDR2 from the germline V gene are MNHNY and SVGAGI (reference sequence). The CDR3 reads CASSSGTDGVNTEAFF. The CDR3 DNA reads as TGTGCCAGCAGCTCCGGGACAGATGGGGTAAACACTGAAGCTTTCTTT.

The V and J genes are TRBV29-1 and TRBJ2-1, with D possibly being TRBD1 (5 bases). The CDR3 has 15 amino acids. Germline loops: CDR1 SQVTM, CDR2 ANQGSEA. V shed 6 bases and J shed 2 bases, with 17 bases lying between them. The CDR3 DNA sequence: TGCAGCGTAAAACCCGTCTGGGGCACCTACAATGAGCAGTTCTTC. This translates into CSVKPVWGTYNEQFF.

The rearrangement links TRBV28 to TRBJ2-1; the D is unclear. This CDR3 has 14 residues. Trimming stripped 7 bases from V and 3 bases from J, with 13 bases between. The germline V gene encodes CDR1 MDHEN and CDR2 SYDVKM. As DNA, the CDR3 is TGTGCCAGCATTAAAGAGCGAAGCTACAATGAGCAGTTCTTC. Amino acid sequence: CASIKERSYNEQFF.

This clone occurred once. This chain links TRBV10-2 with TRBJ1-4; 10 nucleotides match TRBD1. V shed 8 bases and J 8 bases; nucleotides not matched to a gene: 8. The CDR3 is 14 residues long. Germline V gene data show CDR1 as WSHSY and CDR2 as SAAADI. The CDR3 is CASAVGTGEEKLFF. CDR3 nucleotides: TGCGCCAGCGCAGTGGGGACAGGGGAGGAAAAACTGTTTTTT.

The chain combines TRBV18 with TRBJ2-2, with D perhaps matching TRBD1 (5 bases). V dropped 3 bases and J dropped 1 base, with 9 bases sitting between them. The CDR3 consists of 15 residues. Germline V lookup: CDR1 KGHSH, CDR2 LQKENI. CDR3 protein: CASSPYTGNTGELFF. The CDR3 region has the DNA TGTGCCAGCTCACCTTATACAGGGAACACCGGGGAGCTGTTTTTT.

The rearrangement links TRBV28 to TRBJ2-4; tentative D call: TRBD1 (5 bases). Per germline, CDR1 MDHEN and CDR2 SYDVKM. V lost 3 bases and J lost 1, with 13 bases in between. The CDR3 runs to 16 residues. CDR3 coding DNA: TGTGCCAGCAGTTTCTTGGCAGGGTATGCCAAAAACATTCAGTACTTC. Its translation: CASSFLAGYAKNIQYF. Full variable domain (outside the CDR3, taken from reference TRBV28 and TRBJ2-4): DVKVTQSSRYLVKRTGEKVFLECVQDMDHENMFWYRQDPGLGLRLIYFSYDVKMKEKGDIPEGYSVSREKKERFSLILESASTNQTSMYLCASSFLAGYAKNIQYFGAGTRLSVL.

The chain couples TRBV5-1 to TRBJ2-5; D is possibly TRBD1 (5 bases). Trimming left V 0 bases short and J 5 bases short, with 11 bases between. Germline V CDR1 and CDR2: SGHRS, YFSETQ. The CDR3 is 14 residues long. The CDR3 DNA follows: TGCGCCAGCAGCTTGGTAGGACAAGGCGAGACCCAGTACTTC. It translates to CASSLVGQGETQYF.

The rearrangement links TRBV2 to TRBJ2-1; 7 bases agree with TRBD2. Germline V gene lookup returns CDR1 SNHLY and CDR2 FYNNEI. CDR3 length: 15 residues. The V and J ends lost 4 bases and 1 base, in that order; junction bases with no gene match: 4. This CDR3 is CASSVRTSSYNEQFF. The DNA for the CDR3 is TGTGCCAGCAGTGTCCGGACTAGTTCCTACAATGAGCAGTTCTTC. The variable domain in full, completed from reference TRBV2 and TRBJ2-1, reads EPEVTQTPSHQVTQMGQEVILRCVPISNHLYFYWYRQILGQKVEFLVSFYNNEISEKSEIFDDQFSVERPDGSNFTLKIRSTKLEDSAMYFCASSVRTSSYNEQFFGPGTRLTVL.

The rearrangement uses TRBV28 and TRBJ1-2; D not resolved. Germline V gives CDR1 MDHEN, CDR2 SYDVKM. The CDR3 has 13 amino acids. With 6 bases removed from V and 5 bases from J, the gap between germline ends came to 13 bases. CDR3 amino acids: CASSPPPVYGYTF. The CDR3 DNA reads TGTGCCAGCAGCCCTCCCCCAGTGTATGGCTACACCTTC.

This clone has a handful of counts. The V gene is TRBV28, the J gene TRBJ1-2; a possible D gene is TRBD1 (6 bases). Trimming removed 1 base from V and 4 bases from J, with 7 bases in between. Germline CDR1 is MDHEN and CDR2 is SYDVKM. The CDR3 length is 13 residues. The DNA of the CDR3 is TGTGCCAGCAGTTTATCGGACAGCTATGGCTACACCTTC. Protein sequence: CASSLSDSYGYTF.

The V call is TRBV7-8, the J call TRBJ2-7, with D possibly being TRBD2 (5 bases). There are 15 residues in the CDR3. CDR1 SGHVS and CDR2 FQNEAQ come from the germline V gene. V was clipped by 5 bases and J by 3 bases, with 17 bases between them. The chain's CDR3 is CASSRGRSSDYEQYF. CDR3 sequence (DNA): TGTGCCAGCAGCCGGGGTAGAAGTAGCGACTACGAGCAGTACTTC.

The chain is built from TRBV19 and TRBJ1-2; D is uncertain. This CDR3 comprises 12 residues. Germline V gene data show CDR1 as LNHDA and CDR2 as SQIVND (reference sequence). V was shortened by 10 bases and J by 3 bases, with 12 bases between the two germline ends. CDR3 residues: CATAQGDYGYTF. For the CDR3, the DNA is TGTGCCACAGCACAAGGAGACTATGGCTACACCTTC.

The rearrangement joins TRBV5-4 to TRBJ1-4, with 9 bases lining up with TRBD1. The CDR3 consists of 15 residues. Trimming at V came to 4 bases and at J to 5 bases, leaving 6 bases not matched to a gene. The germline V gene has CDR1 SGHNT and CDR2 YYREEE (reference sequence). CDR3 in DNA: TGTGCCAGCAGCAGAGGGGGGACAGGGAATGAAAAACTGTTTTTT. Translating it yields CASSRGGTGNEKLFF.

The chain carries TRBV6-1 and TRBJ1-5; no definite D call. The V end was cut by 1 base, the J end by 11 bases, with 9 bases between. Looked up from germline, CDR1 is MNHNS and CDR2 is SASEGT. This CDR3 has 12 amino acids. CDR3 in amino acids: CASSEVVSSQHF. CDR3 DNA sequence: TGTGCCAGCAGTGAAGTAGTCTCGTCCCAGCATTTT.

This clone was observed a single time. The CDR3 nucleotides read TGTGCCACCAGCCCAAGTCTGGGCCCGCCCTCTGGGGCCAACGTCCTGACTTTC. This sequence encodes CATSPSLGPPSGANVLTF. The J gene is TRBJ2-6, the V gene TRBV15, with D unresolved. Germline CDR1 reads LNHNV; CDR2 reads YYDKDF (reference sequence). The ends were cut back, 5 bases at V and 0 bases at J, with 17 bases in the middle. The CDR3 is 18 amino acids. Supplemented by reference TRBV15 and TRBJ2-6, the full variable domain reads DAMVIQNPRYQVTQFGKPVTLSCSQTLNHNVMYWYQQKSSQAPKLLFHYYDKDFNNEADTPDNFQSRRPNTSFCFLDIRSPGLGDTAMYLCATSPSLGPPSGANVLTFGAGSRLTVL.